The 18 T cell receptor beta chains below come from one sample, sequenced in a study of T cells after yellow fever vaccination (dated by TCRdb to the late 2010s). The library was generated by 5' RACE. TCRdb records Illumina NovaSeq 6000 as the sequencer. TCRdb handled the public reads itself, with Q25 trimming in fastp and clone calling in MiXCR, and kept productive beta chains. Identical CDR3 protein sequences are pooled into one entry, listed with their most common genes and DNA. The sample records some 320,000 distinct CDR3 sequences, 3.5% to 5% of which are singletons. Roughly 19% of the sample lies in the top ten. The label giving this sample's treatment or condition can be read as: live attenuated yellow fever vaccine strain. This sample comprised PBMCs, obtained 15 days after the yellow fever booster vaccination. Receptors originate from a young man who received the YFV17D yellow fever vaccine.

This clonotype was picked up many times. The chain recombines TRBV6-2 or TRBV6-3 with TRBJ1-5; D remains unclear. The CDR3 length is 12 residues. Trimming pared 2 bases from V and 9 bases from J, leaving 8 bases between. Germline loops: CDR1 MNHEY, CDR2 SVGEGT. The CDR3 region is CASSYDLGPQHF. The CDR3 DNA is TGTGCCAGCAGTTACGACTTAGGGCCCCAGCATTTT.

This clonotype showed up just a few times. The V call is TRBV12-3 or TRBV12-4, the J call TRBJ2-1, with TRBD2 matching 12 bases. V shed 6 bases, J shed 10 bases, and the junction held 13 bases outside the gene matches. The length of the CDR3 is 16 residues. The CDR3 DNA is TGTGCCAGCAGCCTAGGGCCTAGCGGGGGGGCCCCCGAGCAGTTCTTC. It yields the protein CASSLGPSGGAPEQFF.

This chain joins TRBV12-3 or TRBV12-4 and TRBJ2-5, with a tentative D call TRBD2 (7 bases). The CDR3 totals 15 residues. Trimming left V 5 bases short and J 5 bases short, with 18 bases between. CDR3 in DNA: TGTGCCAGCAGTCCCTCCGGGGCGGGGGCTGAGACCCAGTACTTC. This gives the protein CASSPSGAGAETQYF.

This clonotype has ten or more counts. This chain joins TRBV7-9 and TRBJ1-2, with D perhaps TRBD1 (6 bases). Trimming left V 0 bases short and J 6 bases short, with 8 bases between. In germline, CDR1 is SEHNR, CDR2 FQNEAQ (reference sequence). The CDR3 runs 13 residues. CDR3 in amino acids: CASSLAGAHGYTF. CDR3 DNA sequence: TGTGCCAGCAGCTTAGCGGGGGCACATGGCTACACCTTC.

J is TRBJ1-1 and V is TRBV20-1; a possible D gene is TRBD1 (5 bases). The V gene's germline CDR1 is DFQATT and CDR2 SNEGSKA (reference sequence). Trimming left V 0 bases short and J 4 bases short, with 33 bases between. The length of the CDR3 is 21 residues. The CDR3 nucleotides read TGCAGTGCTAGAGATCTAAACCCCAGTAAGGTGGGGCTCGCGGGGCCCACTGAAGCTTTCTTT. Protein sequence: CSARDLNPSKVGLAGPTEAFF.

The V gene is TRBV5-1, the J gene TRBJ2-3; 7 bases are shared with TRBD2. Germline V gene data show CDR1 as SGHRS and CDR2 as YFSETQ. The V segment lost 0 bases and the J segment 1 base; nucleotides outside the gene matches: 8. This CDR3 has 17 amino acids. CDR3 bases: TGCGCCAGCAGCTTGGGCCCGCTAAGCGGGGGCACAGATACGCAGTATTTT. It codes for CASSLGPLSGGTDTQYF. The full variable domain, in which reference TRBV5-1 and TRBJ2-3 provide the parts outside the CDR3, is KAGVTQTPRYLIKTRGQQVTLSCSPISGHRSVSWYQQTPGQGLQFLFEYFSETQRNKGNFPGRFSGRQFSNSRSEMNVSTLELGDSALYLCASSLGPLSGGTDTQYFGPGTRLTVL.

The chain is built from TRBV29-1 and TRBJ2-5; TRBD1 matches at 7 bases. The germline gives CDR1 SQVTM, CDR2 ANQGSEA. V trimming: 6 bases; J trimming: 3 bases; junction bases outside the gene matches: 4. This CDR3 comprises 12 residues. The CDR3 is CSVTGAEETQYF. The CDR3 region has the DNA TGCAGCGTCACAGGGGCGGAAGAGACCCAGTACTTC.

The V call is TRBV24-1, the J call TRBJ1-1, with TRBD1 matching 7 bases. V gave up 4 bases and J gave up 10 bases; unmatched junction bases: 14. Germline CDR1 is KGHDR and CDR2 is SFDVKD. This CDR3 spans 15 amino acids. CDR3: CATSDPSTGNRGAFF. CDR3 nucleotide sequence: TGTGCCACCAGTGACCCGTCGACGGGGAACAGGGGAGCTTTCTTT.

This clonotype came up once. The chain couples TRBV19 to TRBJ1-2; D is uncertain. This CDR3 spans 13 amino acids. The V gene lost 0 bases and the J gene lost 1 base, with 3 bases spanning the gap. Germline V gene lookup returns CDR1 LNHDA and CDR2 SQIVND (reference sequence). CDR3 protein: CASSIEDNYGYTF. For the CDR3, the DNA is TGTGCCAGTAGTATAGAAGATAACTATGGCTACACCTTC.

This clonotype was counted between two and nine times. The V gene is TRBV5-1, the J gene TRBJ1-1; D gene ambiguous. The CDR3 contains 14 residues. Germline loops: CDR1 SGHRS, CDR2 YFSETQ. Trimming shortened V by 5 bases and J by 4 bases, and 15 bases separated the two germline ends. In DNA, the CDR3 is TGCGCCAGCAGGTCCTCGCTTACGTCCACTGAAGCTTTCTTT. Protein: CASRSSLTSTEAFF.

The J gene is TRBJ2-5, the V gene TRBV6-5; D might be TRBD2 (6 bases). Trimming left V 6 bases short and J 1 base short, with 9 bases between. This CDR3 is built from 13 residues. Looked up from germline, CDR1 is MNHEY and CDR2 is SVGAGI. The CDR3 bases are TGTGCCAGCAGCCGGGGACTCCAAGAGACCCAGTACTTC. Translating it yields CASSRGLQETQYF.

This clonotype has at least ten counts. This chain joins TRBV7-2 and TRBJ2-2; D ambiguous. In germline, CDR1 is SGHTA, CDR2 FQGNSA. This CDR3 region has 13 residues. Trimming cost V 4 bases and J 5 bases, with 8 bases left between them. CDR3 in amino acids: CASSSIATGELFF. The CDR3 DNA follows: TGTGCCAGCAGCTCTATTGCGACCGGGGAGCTGTTTTTT.

This clonotype was found a few times. The genes are TRBV7-9 and TRBJ2-6; no firm D call. This CDR3 contains 16 residues. Trimming took off 0 bases at V and 1 base at J, with 7 bases between the two ends. Germline V gives CDR1 SEHNR, CDR2 FQNEAQ (reference sequence). CDR3 nucleotides: TGTGCCAGCAGCTTAGCCGCCCTTTCTGGGGCCAACGTCCTGACTTTC. Amino acid sequence: CASSLAALSGANVLTF.

J is TRBJ1-2 and V is TRBV7-3, with TRBD1 matching over 10 bases. Germline assignment: CDR1 SGHTA and CDR2 FQGTGA. This CDR3 spans 16 amino acids. J lost 6 bases, V lost 1 base, and 8 bases had no gene match. CDR3 nucleotides: TGTGCCAGCAGCTTAAGCCCTTTGACAGGGGGCAATGGCTACACCTTC. It is translated as CASSLSPLTGGNGYTF.

This clonotype was seen ten or more times. The rearrangement links TRBV6-5 to TRBJ2-7; 9 positions agree with TRBD1. CDR3 length: 14 amino acids. CDR1 and CDR2 from the germline V gene are MNHEY and SVGAGI. The V segment lost 0 bases and the J segment 4 bases; nucleotides outside the gene matches: 1. The CDR3 protein is CASSYSGQGYEQYV. Here the CDR3 DNA reads TGTGCCAGCAGTTACTCCGGACAGGGGTACGAGCAGTACGTC.

The CDR3 loop reads CASSYTMTRDYSPLHF. In DNA, the CDR3 is TGTGCCAGCAGTTACACAATGACCAGGGATTACTCACCCCTCCACTTT. This rearrangement joins TRBV6-2 or TRBV6-3 to TRBJ1-6, with D tentatively TRBD1 (5 bases). This CDR3 is built from 16 residues. The V end was cut by 2 bases, the J end by 10 bases, with 18 bases between. The germline V gene encodes CDR1 MNHEY and CDR2 SVGEGT.

This clonotype was detected only a few times. The chain is built from TRBV10-3 and TRBJ2-1, with 8 bases matching TRBD2. The V gene's germline CDR1 is ENHRY and CDR2 SYGVKD. After removal of 0 bases from V and 6 bases from J, the junction contained 1 base not matched to a gene. This CDR3 has 14 residues. CDR3 amino acids: CAISESRGGNEQFF. The DNA for the CDR3 is TGTGCCATCAGTGAGTCCCGGGGGGGCAATGAGCAGTTCTTC.

This clonotype was counted a few times. This CDR3 is CASRHPTERGQETQYF. The CDR3 DNA reads TGTGCCAGCAGGCACCCCACCGAGCGGGGGCAAGAGACCCAGTACTTC. The rearrangement links TRBV6-5 to TRBJ2-5, with TRBD2 matching 8 bases. Germline CDR1 MNHEY, CDR2 SVGAGI. Losses at the gene ends were 6 bases for V and 2 bases for J; bases not matched to a gene: 11. The CDR3 has 16 amino acids.